The clone carrying this T cell receptor (beta chain) was recorded a few times. Its specificity is unknown. This sample is part of a study of cytomegalovirus exposure and HLA in healthy donors. A multiplex PCR was run with 60 Vbeta primers and 13 Jbeta primers. Produced via immunoSEQ multiplex PCR; TCRdb's table is partial and in-frame only. The repertoire holds about 120,000 clones, with 70% as singletons. The germline V gene has CDR1 SGHTA and CDR2 FQGTGA. The CDR3 totals 12 residues. The junction had 5 bases not matched to a gene; V was cut back by 4 bases and J by 9 bases. Study-level findings and limits: Analysis performed later showed TCR beta chains linked to HLA being more clonally expanded than equally common others. Three of the chains that were CMV-associated were confirmed in vitro to be specific for CMV antigens. A reported reduction in N-insertions relative to the roughly 710-donor mean was seen in an Asian-associated ancestry cluster in a later analysis. Later analysis suggested links between common viral pathogens and several top significant clusters.

The material sequenced was PBMCs. This sequence joins TRBV7-3 and TRBJ1-1, with 7 bases identical to TRBD1. The TCR comes from a man aged 25 to 40 in good health and CMV-seropositive. CDR3 amino acids: CASSSTGAQAFF. CDR3 bases: TGTGCCAGCAGCTCTACAGGGGCTCAAGCTTTCTTT.